This TCR beta chain was obtained from a study of Tregs in tolerant kidney transplant recipients. Clones were sequenced by immunoSEQ multiplex PCR, and TCRdb holds only the in-frame ones, with some missing. The sample consists of 100,000 to 120,000 clones, 90% of them appearing once. Notes on this clone: Other DNA sequences in this specimen translate into the identical CDR3.

CDR1 and CDR2 from the germline V gene are SGHRS and YFSETQ. V was clipped by 0 bases and J by 3 bases; unmatched bases: 6. The CDR3 is made up of 16 amino acids. The gene calls are TRBV5-1 and TRBJ2-3; 8 bases align to TRBD1. This clonotype was sampled from a human donor who received a combined kidney and bone marrow transplant. This sample comprised CD4+ T cells from blood, obtained before the transplant. CDR3 sequence (DNA): TGCGCCAGCAGCTTGGTTCCAGGGGGCATAACAGATACGCAGTATTTT. It is translated as CASSLVPGGITDTQYF.